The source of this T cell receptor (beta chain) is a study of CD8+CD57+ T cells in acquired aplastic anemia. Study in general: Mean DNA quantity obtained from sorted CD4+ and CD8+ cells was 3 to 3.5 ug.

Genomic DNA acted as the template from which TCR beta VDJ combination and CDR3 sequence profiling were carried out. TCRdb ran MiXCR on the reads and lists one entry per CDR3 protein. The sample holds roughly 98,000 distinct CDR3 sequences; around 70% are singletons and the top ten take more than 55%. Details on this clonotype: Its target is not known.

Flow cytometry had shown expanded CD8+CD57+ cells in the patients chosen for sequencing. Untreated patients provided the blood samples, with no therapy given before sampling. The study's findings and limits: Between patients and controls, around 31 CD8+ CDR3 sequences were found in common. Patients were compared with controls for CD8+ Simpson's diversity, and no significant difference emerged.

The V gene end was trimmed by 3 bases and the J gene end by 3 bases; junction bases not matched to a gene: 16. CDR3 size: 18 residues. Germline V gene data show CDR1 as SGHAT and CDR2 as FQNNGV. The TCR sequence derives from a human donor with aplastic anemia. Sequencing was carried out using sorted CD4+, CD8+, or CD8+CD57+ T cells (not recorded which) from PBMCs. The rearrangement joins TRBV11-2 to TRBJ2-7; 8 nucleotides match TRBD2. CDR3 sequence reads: CASSFRPFSGSFGYEQYF. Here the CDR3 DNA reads TGTGCCAGCAGCTTCCGGCCTTTCAGCGGGAGTTTTGGCTACGAGCAGTACTTC.